These 5 T cell receptor beta chains came from one sample sequenced in a study of blood T cell repertoires in COVID-19. This table comes from immunoSEQ multiplex PCR, and its TCRdb copy is limited to in-frame clones, with some not included. The sample consists of around 200,000 clones, roughly nine tenths of them appearing once. The sample taken for sequencing was peripheral blood. All receptors derive from a man between 65 and 85 years old with acute or convalescent COVID-19.

This clone has only a few counts. The J gene is TRBJ1-1, the V gene TRBV28, with 8 positions matching TRBD1. CDR1 and CDR2 (germline): MDHEN, SYDVKM. The CDR3 totals 19 residues. J was trimmed by 1 base and V by 1 base; bases with no gene match: 14. CDR3 residues: CASSLFLSGAGGKNTEAFF. CDR3 in DNA: TGTGCCAGCAGTTTATTCCTGTCCGGAGCAGGGGGCAAGAACACTGAAGCTTTCTTT.

This chain connects TRBV3-1 (or the pseudogene TRBV3-2) to TRBJ2-2; no clear D gene. V lost 4 bases to trimming and J lost 6 bases, with 6 bases between them. The CDR3 runs to 12 residues. Per germline, CDR1 LGHDT and CDR2 YNNKEL (reference sequence). The CDR3 DNA follows: TGTGCCAGCAGCCTCCTCCCCGGGGAGCTGTTTTTT. It yields the protein CASSLLPGELFF.

The rearrangement joins TRBV19 to TRBJ1-1; D is possibly TRBD1 (6 bases). Trimming cost V 7 bases and J 5 bases, with 23 bases left between them. The CDR3 runs 16 residues. Germline CDR1 reads LNHDA; CDR2 reads SQIVND (reference sequence). CDR3 bases: TGTGCCAGTACCTCCTTGGGGGGGCGAGGTGATACTGAAGCTTTCTTT. It yields the protein CASTSLGGRGDTEAFF.

V is TRBV11-3 and J is TRBJ1-1, with 10 bases aligning to TRBD1. The J segment lost 4 bases and the V segment lost 5 bases, leaving 7 bases of the junction unmatched. The CDR3 consists of 15 residues. CDR1 and CDR2 (germline): SGHNT, YENEEA. The CDR3 region is CASSPGQGEGTEAFF. The CDR3 DNA sequence: TGTGCCAGCAGCCCCGGACAGGGGGAGGGCACTGAAGCTTTCTTT.

This clone showed up just once. The chain links TRBV9 to TRBJ1-3; maybe TRBD1 (5 bases). Looked up from germline, CDR1 is SGDLS and CDR2 is YYNGEE. The CDR3 is 14 amino acids. V was trimmed by 2 bases and J by 4 bases, leaving 10 bases between them. CDR3 loop: CASSVGRDGNTIYF. Here the CDR3 DNA reads TGTGCCAGCAGCGTCGGGAGGGACGGAAACACCATATATTTT.